Shown below are 32 T cell receptor beta chains from a single sample sequenced in a study of shared clonotypes between healthy human individuals. Libraries were prepared by immunoSEQ multiplex PCR; TCRdb keeps only in-frame clonotypes and omits some of them. This sample has 450,000 or so clones; 75% to 80% occur once, and the top ten carry 12%. The specimen was PBMCs. The receptors were sampled from a woman aged 40 to 49 in good health. Some clones in this sample may be carry-over from other donors' samples.

The chain links TRBV6-5 to TRBJ2-1, with unresolved D. This CDR3 has 12 residues. The ends were cut back, 5 bases at V and 5 bases at J, with 7 bases in the middle. Germline CDR1 reads MNHEY; CDR2 reads SVGAGI. CDR3 residues: CASSASHNEQFF. The CDR3 nucleotides are TGTGCCAGCAGTGCGTCGCACAATGAGCAGTTCTTC.

As regards this clone: A far larger clone is one nucleotide away, so this likely arose from a read error. This same CDR3 is encoded by further DNA sequences in the sample. This chain joins TRBV5-1 and TRBJ2-6, with 7 bases fitting TRBD2. This CDR3 region has 16 residues. The germline gives CDR1 SGHRS, CDR2 YFSETQ. In nucleotides, the CDR3 is TGCGCCAGCAGCTTGAATCCAGGGAGCGGGGCCAACGTCTTGACTTTC. Encoded protein: CASSLNPGSGANVLTF.

Turning to this clone: With only one base between it and a far larger clone, this is likely a read error. The V and J genes are TRBV30 and TRBJ2-5; D not resolved. This CDR3 contains 13 residues. Trimming took off 2 bases at V and 5 bases at J, with 12 bases between the two ends. From germline, CDR1 is GTSNPN and CDR2 SVGIG (reference sequence). The CDR3 DNA is TGTGCCTGGAGTCACAGCAGTCGGGAGACCCAGTACTTC. Its protein is CAWSHSSRETQYF.

The chain combines TRBV5-6 with TRBJ2-7; perhaps TRBD1 as D (7 bases). The CDR3 is made up of 15 amino acids. Per the germline V gene, CDR1 is SGHDT and CDR2 is YYEEEE. Trimming took off 0 bases at V and 4 bases at J, with 14 bases between the two ends. This CDR3 reads CASSLVDQGGYEQYF. The DNA of the CDR3 is TGTGCCAGCAGCTTGGTGGATCAGGGGGGATACGAGCAGTACTTC.

This clone has a handful of counts. The chain couples TRBV25-1 to TRBJ2-7; no firm D call. Trimming removed 1 base at V and 2 bases at J, with 9 bases between. In germline, CDR1 is MGHDK, CDR2 SYGVNS. The CDR3 totals 14 residues. The CDR3 region is CASSESPGAYEQYF. DNA for the CDR3: TGTGCCAGCAGTGAATCCCCGGGTGCCTACGAGCAGTACTTC.

The genes are TRBV5-1 and TRBJ2-7; 7 nucleotides align to TRBD2. Germline values: CDR1 SGHRS, CDR2 YFSETQ. With 0 bases clipped from V and 7 bases from J, the junction kept 13 bases outside the gene matches. The CDR3 covers 16 residues. CDR3 sequence reads: CASSLARGSLEGEQYF. The CDR3 DNA sequence: TGCGCCAGCAGCTTGGCTCGCGGGAGCCTCGAAGGTGAGCAGTACTTC.

The chain's CDR3 is CASSPNWNEQFF. CDR3 sequence (DNA): TGTGCCAGCAGCCCTAATTGGAATGAGCAGTTCTTC. The chain recombines TRBV11-2 with TRBJ2-1; D uncertain. CDR1 and CDR2 from the germline V gene are SGHAT and FQNNGV. This CDR3 comprises 12 residues. The V end was cut by 5 bases, the J end by 7 bases, with 9 bases between.

Only one count was recorded for this clone. This chain links TRBV7-2 with TRBJ2-5; D is perhaps TRBD1 (6 bases). Germline CDR1 and CDR2: SGHTA and FQGNSA. The CDR3 spans 17 residues. The germline V and J ends were trimmed by 5 bases and 5 bases, with 24 bases remaining between them. In DNA form, the CDR3 reads TGTGCCAGCAGCCCAAGATCGGGTACAGGGACCTGGGAGACCCAGTACTTC. This encodes CASSPRSGTGTWETQYF.

The V and J genes are TRBV28 and TRBJ2-5, with 7 nucleotides matching TRBD1. The CDR3 runs 12 residues. Germline V gene data show CDR1 as MDHEN and CDR2 as SYDVKM. J was trimmed by 9 bases and V by 7 bases; bases with no gene match: 8. This CDR3 reads CASKGQGDPQYF. CDR3 bases: TGTGCCAGCAAGGGGCAGGGGGATCCCCAGTACTTC.

This clone was detected many times. The chain links TRBV19 to TRBJ2-2; TRBD2 matches 7 bases. CDR3 length: 15 amino acids. In germline, CDR1 is LNHDA, CDR2 SQIVND (reference sequence). The trim removed 4 bases at V and 6 bases at J, leaving 8 bases unmatched. CDR3 sequence (DNA): TGTGCCAGTAGTACCCCCAAGCTAGCGGCCGGGGAGCTGTTTTTT. Amino acids: CASSTPKLAAGELFF.

This clone turned up a few times. This sequence joins TRBV5-1 and TRBJ2-5; no firm D call. Trimming left V 1 base short and J 4 bases short, with 14 bases between. This CDR3 has 15 residues. Looked up from germline, CDR1 is SGHRS and CDR2 is YFSETQ. The CDR3 sequence is CASSLTGSFRETQYF. The CDR3, as DNA: TGCGCCAGCAGCTTGACGGGCTCGTTCCGAGAGACCCAGTACTTC.

To note about this clone: With only one base between it and a far larger clone, this is likely a read error. The missing conserved phenylalanine or tryptophan at the end of this CDR3 makes a read error likely. This rearrangement joins TRBV2 to TRBJ1-1; possibly TRBD1 for D (6 bases). The V and J ends lost 5 bases and 4 bases respectively, with 11 bases between them. Germline loops: CDR1 SNHLY, CDR2 FYNNEI. The CDR3 spans 13 residues. The chain's CDR3 is CASSPGDGTEAFL. Written as DNA, the CDR3 is TGTGCCAGCAGTCCAGGGGATGGCACTGAAGCTTTCCTT.

The rearrangement links TRBV18 to TRBJ2-6; D is perhaps TRBD1 (6 bases). V was pared by 3 bases and J by 3 bases, with 12 bases between. The CDR3 has 16 residues. CDR1 is KGHSH, CDR2 LQKENI, per germline. CDR3 residues: CASSPRTADGANVLTF. DNA for the CDR3: TGTGCCAGCTCACCGCGGACAGCGGATGGGGCCAACGTCCTGACTTTC.

The rearrangement links TRBV12-2 to TRBJ2-3; the table's D call, TRBD1, has no DNA check behind it. TRBV12-2 corresponds to a pseudogene. This CDR3 has 13 residues. CDR3 sequence: CVSQGMVTDTQYF. The CDR3 DNA follows: TGTGTGAGCCAGGGGATGGTCACAGATACGCAGTATTTT.

In DNA form, the CDR3 reads TGTGCCAGCAGGGACAGGGGCTCTGGAAACACCATATATTTT. Amino acids: CASRDRGSGNTIYF. V usage is TRBV28 and J usage is TRBJ1-3; TRBD1 aligns across 9 bases. The V and J ends lost 6 bases and 0 bases, in that order; junction bases with no gene match: 0. CDR3 length: 14 amino acids. The germline V gene has CDR1 MDHEN and CDR2 SYDVKM.

Concerning this clone itself: The same CDR3 arises from other DNA sequences in this sample as well. This chain joins TRBV18 and TRBJ2-5; no definite D call. The CDR3 is made up of 14 amino acids. Trimming stripped 0 bases from V and 2 bases from J, with 7 bases between. Germline CDR1 reads KGHSH; CDR2 reads LQKENI. Here the CDR3 DNA reads TGTGCCAGCTCACCACCGAACGGACAAGAGACCCAGTACTTC. Amino acid sequence: CASSPPNGQETQYF.

About this clone itself: Germline is not matched at one junction end, which may reflect a read error. This chain connects TRBV10-3 to TRBJ2-3, with 10 bases matching TRBD2. The germline CDR1 and CDR2 sequences are ENHRY and SYGVKD. The CDR3 runs to 14 residues. CDR3 coding DNA: TGTGCCATCAGCCCTAGCGGGAGTTTGGATACACAGTATTTT. Translated: CAISPSGSLDTQYF.

J is TRBJ1-3 and V is TRBV4-1, with a weak D call TRBD1 (5 bases). Germline CDR1 is MGHRA and CDR2 is YSYEKL. Between the trimmed V and J ends, which lost 0 bases and 0 bases, there was a span of 12 bases. This CDR3 region has 17 residues. CDR3 amino acids: CASSQDEGKISGNTIYF. The DNA for the CDR3 is TGCGCCAGCAGCCAAGATGAGGGGAAGATCTCTGGAAACACCATATATTTT.

The chain uses TRBV11-1 and TRBJ2-7; TRBD1 agrees at 8 bases. Germline CDR1 and CDR2: SGHAT and FQDESV (reference sequence). The junction had 6 bases not matched to a gene; V was cut back by 5 bases and J by 0 bases. This CDR3 region has 15 residues. The CDR3 nucleotides read TGTGCCAGCAGCCCTCGGGACAGGTCCTCCTACGAGCAGTACTTC. Protein sequence: CASSPRDRSSYEQYF.

About this clone itself: Other DNA sequences in this sample translate to the same CDR3. The gene calls are TRBV6-4 and TRBJ2-1; 8 bases map to TRBD2. Germline CDR1 is MRHNA and CDR2 is SNTAGT. This CDR3 is built from 15 residues. Trimming cost V 2 bases and J 1 base; bases outside gene matches: 1. The CDR3 nucleotides are TGTGCCAGCAGTGACATAGCGGGGTCCTACAATGAGCAGTTCTTC. Translating it yields CASSDIAGSYNEQFF.

V and J are TRBV28 and TRBJ1-1; D gene ambiguous. Trimming removed 6 bases at V and 4 bases at J, with 18 bases between. The germline V gene has CDR1 MDHEN and CDR2 SYDVKM. The CDR3 sequence is 15 residues long. The CDR3 bases are TGTGCCAGCAGCCGCGAGGGCCAGCGAGTCACTGAAGCTTTCTTT. Protein: CASSREGQRVTEAFF.

A remark on this clone: A much more abundant neighbour one base away suggests this may be a read error. This chain joins TRBV5-5 and TRBJ1-5, with a weak D call TRBD1 (5 bases). Trimming removed 2 bases at V and 5 bases at J, with 11 bases between. Germline CDR1 and CDR2: SGHKS and YYEKEE (reference sequence). The CDR3 is made up of 14 amino acids. CDR3 coding DNA: TGTGCCAGCAGCTTCCGGGGCCTCGATCAGCCCCAGCATTTT. Translated, it gives CASSFRGLDQPQHF.

The J gene is TRBJ2-7, the V gene TRBV7-2; 10 nucleotides line up with TRBD2. The CDR3 is 15 amino acids. V lost 2 bases to trimming and J lost 6 bases; unmatched junction nucleotides: 7. Germline CDR1 SGHTA, CDR2 FQGNSA. As DNA, the CDR3 is TGTGCCAGCAGCTTATCGGCTAGCGGGAGTGTCGAGCAGTACTTC. This sequence encodes CASSLSASGSVEQYF.

The chain employs TRBV28 and TRBJ2-7; TRBD2 might be the D (5 bases). Germline CDR1 MDHEN, CDR2 SYDVKM. The CDR3 is made up of 13 amino acids. Trimming took off 3 bases at V and 2 bases at J, with 8 bases between the two ends. In DNA, the CDR3 is TGTGCCAGCAGTTTCCCTAGCACCTACGAGCAGTACTTC. Its translation: CASSFPSTYEQYF.

Details on this clone: An end of the junction does not agree with germline; a read error may underlie this. This sequence joins TRBV7-2 and TRBJ1-5; D gene uncertain. The CDR3 is 14 amino acids. CDR1 is SGHTA, CDR2 FQGNSA, per germline. The CDR3 reads CVSSLGSPNQPQHF. The DNA of the CDR3 is TGTGTCAGCAGCTTGGGGAGCCCTAATCAGCCCCAGCATTTT.

The chain links TRBV7-9 to TRBJ1-4; 8 positions agree with TRBD1. Germline CDR1 is SEHNR and CDR2 is FQNEAQ (reference sequence). The CDR3 runs 16 residues. The junction had 0 bases not matched to a gene; V was cut back by 0 bases and J by 0 bases. For the CDR3, the DNA is TGTGCCAGCAGCTTAGCGACAGGGGCAACTAATGAAAAACTGTTTTTT. Residues: CASSLATGATNEKLFF.

The gene calls are TRBV29-1 and TRBJ2-7; a possible D gene is TRBD1 (5 bases). The CDR3 covers 13 residues. Trimming removed 5 bases from V and 2 bases from J, with 13 bases in between. CDR1 and CDR2 from the germline V gene are SQVTM and ANQGSEA. Here the CDR3 reads CSVKKTDTYEQYF. CDR3 nucleotide sequence: TGCAGCGTTAAAAAGACAGATACCTACGAGCAGTACTTC.

J is TRBJ1-1 and V is TRBV7-3; 7 bases fit TRBD1. This CDR3 contains 13 residues. With 5 bases clipped from V and 1 base from J, the junction kept 1 base outside the gene matches. CDR1 and CDR2 from the germline V gene are SGHTA and FQGTGA. The CDR3 reads CASSRDRNTEAFF. The CDR3 DNA follows: TGTGCCAGCAGCCGGGACAGGAACACTGAAGCTTTCTTT. The whole variable domain, filled in from reference TRBV7-3 and TRBJ1-1, reads GAGVSQTPSNKVTEKGKYVELRCDPISGHTALYWYRQSLGQGPEFLIYFQGTGAADDSGLPNDRFFAVRPEGSVSTLKIQRTERGDSAVYLCASSRDRNTEAFFGQGTRLTVV.

As regards this clone: The likely explanation is a read error, given a far larger clone one base away. J is TRBJ1-5 and V is TRBV7-2; D is uncertain. The germline CDR1 and CDR2 sequences are SGHTA and FQGNSA. The CDR3 is 15 residues long. V was cut by 2 bases and J by 1 base, with 9 bases left in between. As DNA, the CDR3 is TGTGCCAGCAGCTTAATTTGGGAAAGCAATCAGCCCCAGCATTTT. This gives the protein CASSLIWESNQPQHF.

Only one count was recorded for this clone. The V gene is TRBV9, the J gene TRBJ2-4, with 7 positions matching TRBD2. The CDR3 covers 18 residues. J was trimmed by 0 bases and V by 4 bases; bases with no gene match: 13. Germline values: CDR1 SGDLS, CDR2 YYNGEE. In DNA, the CDR3 is TGTGCCAGCAGCCCCAGTGTCGGGGAGGGCCAAGCCAAAAACATTCAGTACTTC. Translating it yields CASSPSVGEGQAKNIQYF.

The CDR3, as DNA: TGCGCCAGCAGCTTGGAGGCAGGGGAAGTGAAAGGCTACACCTTC. The encoded protein is CASSLEAGEVKGYTF. This chain joins TRBV5-1 and TRBJ1-2, with TRBD1 as a possible D gene (6 bases). The V and J ends lost 0 bases and 8 bases respectively, with 17 bases between them. Germline CDR1 reads SGHRS; CDR2 reads YFSETQ. The CDR3 is 15 amino acids. The full variable domain, in which reference TRBV5-1 and TRBJ1-2 provide the parts outside the CDR3, is KAGVTQTPRYLIKTRGQQVTLSCSPISGHRSVSWYQQTPGQGLQFLFEYFSETQRNKGNFPGRFSGRQFSNSRSEMNVSTLELGDSALYLCASSLEAGEVKGYTFGSGTRLTVV.

The chain uses TRBV18 and TRBJ2-7; TRBD2 is a possible D gene (5 bases). Germline loops: CDR1 KGHSH, CDR2 LQKENI. The CDR3 runs 15 residues. V lost 3 bases to trimming and J lost 4 bases, with 16 bases between them. The CDR3 DNA is TGTGCCAGCTCACCCCTGCCAGGTACGGGGTACGAGCAGTACTTC. Translated, it gives CASSPLPGTGYEQYF. The variable domain in full, with the rest retrieved from reference TRBV18 and TRBJ2-7, is NAGVMQNPRHLVRRRGQEARLRCSPMKGHSHVYWYRQLPEEGLKFMVYLQKENIIDESGMPKERFSAEFPKEGPSILRIQQVVRGDSAAYFCASSPLPGTGYEQYFGPGTRLTVT.